This TCR beta chain comes out of a study of control samples from healthy donors and cancer patients. The CDR3 is 11 amino acids. Per the germline V gene, CDR1 is GTSNPN and CDR2 is SVGIG (reference sequence). The assay was immunoSEQ multiplex PCR, and TCRdb's table has in-frame clones only and misses some. The repertoire holds some 130,000 clones, with about 91% as singletons. The specimen sequenced was blood. The chain employs TRBV30 and TRBJ1-1; D ambiguous. This clonotype was sampled from a man aged 40-50 years in good health. CDR3 in amino acids: CAYQVWSEAFF. The CDR3 DNA reads as TGTGCTTATCAGGTCTGGAGTGAAGCTTTCTTT.